The rows below give T cell receptor beta chains drawn from one sample of a study of T-cell memory formation after mild COVID-19. One entry per CDR3 protein results from TCRdb running MiXCR on the 5' RACE reads. The table shows approximately 42,000 distinct CDR3 sequences, with roughly 6.6% occurring only once. Sequencing was performed on PBMCs or a T cell subset sorted from them (not recorded which). The receptor source for this set is an adult who had mild COVID-19 (a few samples of this study predate the infection). Cell type and time point are not known. Both conserved end residues are part of each CDR3. A D gene is named only where the DNA matches it firmly. Clone size, where shown, is once, few, many, or a class for clones that have expanded.

D: NA
V: TRBV11-2
size: many
J: TRBJ2-2
CDR3: CASRTLSGELFF
DNA: TGTGCCAGCAGAACTTTGTCCGGGGAGCTGTTTTTT

D: NA
V: TRBV5-4
size: few
J: TRBJ2-1
CDR3: CASSPQGNTYNEQFF
DNA: TGTGCCAGCAGCCCTCAGGGGAACACCTACAATGAGCAGTTCTTC

D: NA
V: TRBV5-4
size: many
J: TRBJ2-2
CDR3: CASSLGGDTGELFF
DNA: TGTGCCAGCAGCTTAGGCGGAGACACCGGGGAGCTGTTTTTT

D: NA
V: TRBV12-3/TRBV12-4
size: NA
J: TRBJ2-7
CDR3: CASSFGRYEQYF
DNA: TGTGCCAGCAGTTTCGGACGCTACGAGCAGTACTTC

D: TRBD1
V: TRBV19
size: many
J: TRBJ2-2
CDR3: CASSIRAGGPPGELFF
DNA: TGTGCCAGTAGTATACGGGCAGGGGGCCCCCCCGGGGAGCTGTTTTTT

D: NA
V: TRBV5-1
size: many
J: TRBJ1-1
CDR3: CASLPRGDFTSPEAFF
DNA: TGCGCCAGCCTTCCCCGGGGGGACTTTACCTCTCCTGAAGCTTTCTTT

D: NA
V: TRBV18
size: many
J: TRBJ2-3
CDR3: CASSPDRSTDTQYF
DNA: TGTGCCAGCTCTCCTGACAGGAGCACAGATACGCAGTATTTT

D: NA
V: TRBV7-8
size: few
J: TRBJ1-5
CDR3: CASSHDRAQPQHF
DNA: TGTGCCAGCAGCCACGACCGGGCCCAGCCCCAGCATTTT

D: TRBD1
V: TRBV5-5
size: NA
J: TRBJ1-2
CDR3: CASSGGTAYGYTF
DNA: TGTGCCAGCAGCGGCGGGACAGCCTATGGCTACACCTTC

D: NA
V: TRBV11-2
size: many
J: TRBJ2-3
CDR3: CASSLFGQASTDTQYF
DNA: TGTGCCAGCAGCTTATTCGGGCAGGCTAGCACAGATACGCAGTATTTT

D: NA
V: TRBV20-1
size: many
J: TRBJ2-5
CDR3: CSARLGTFLEETQYF
DNA: TGCAGTGCTAGACTAGGGACCTTCCTCGAAGAGACCCAGTACTTC

D: NA
V: TRBV12-3/TRBV12-4
size: many
J: TRBJ1-5
CDR3: CASSPRQARRVF
DNA: TGTGCCAGCAGTCCCCGACAGGCCCGAAGGGTGTTT

D: NA
V: TRBV7-2
size: many
J: TRBJ2-7
CDR3: CASSDNWGSYEQYF
DNA: TGTGCCAGCAGCGATAATTGGGGCAGCTACGAGCAGTACTTC

D: NA
V: TRBV15
size: few
J: TRBJ1-1
CDR3: CATSRDRVNTEAFF
DNA: TGTGCCACCAGCAGAGACAGGGTGAACACTGAAGCTTTCTTT

D: NA
V: TRBV6-2/TRBV6-3
size: many
J: TRBJ1-5
CDR3: CASSYSDVLPQHF
DNA: TGTGCCAGCAGTTACTCGGACGTTTTGCCCCAGCATTTT

D: NA
V: TRBV4-2
size: many
J: TRBJ2-1
CDR3: CASSQDLGREQFF
DNA: TGTGCCAGCAGCCAAGATTTGGGACGTGAGCAGTTCTTC

D: NA
V: TRBV5-6
size: many
J: TRBJ1-1
CDR3: CASSYDYEAFF
DNA: TGTGCCAGCAGCTACGACTACGAAGCTTTCTTT

D: TRBD1
V: TRBV6-5
size: few
J: TRBJ1-3
CDR3: CASSYFGTGASGNTIYF
DNA: TGTGCCAGCAGTTACTTCGGGACAGGGGCCTCTGGAAACACCATATATTTT

D: NA
V: TRBV12-3/TRBV12-4
size: many
J: TRBJ2-7
CDR3: CASSLGQSSYEQYF
DNA: TGTGCCAGCAGTTTGGGGCAGAGCTCCTACGAGCAGTACTTC

D: NA
V: TRBV25-1
size: many
J: TRBJ2-3
CDR3: CASSSYRDMQAGDTQYF
DNA: TGTGCCAGCAGCTCATACCGGGACATGCAGGCCGGAGATACGCAGTATTTT

D: NA
V: TRBV13
size: many
J: TRBJ2-5
CDR3: CASSLGRVGETQYF
DNA: TGTGCCAGCAGCTTAGGGAGGGTCGGGGAGACCCAGTACTTC

D: TRBD1
V: TRBV24-1
size: many
J: TRBJ1-2
CDR3: CATSDRGMAYGYTF
DNA: TGTGCCACCAGCGACAGGGGAATGGCTTATGGCTACACCTTC

D: TRBD2
V: TRBV12-3/TRBV12-4
size: few
J: TRBJ2-7
CDR3: CASSFGGRGYEQYF
DNA: TGTGCCAGCAGTTTTGGAGGGAGGGGCTACGAGCAGTACTTC

D: TRBD2
V: TRBV30
size: few
J: TRBJ2-3
CDR3: CAWSPGLAEADTQYF
DNA: TGTGCCTGGAGCCCGGGACTAGCGGAGGCAGATACGCAGTATTTT

D: NA
V: TRBV5-1
size: many
J: TRBJ2-1
CDR3: CASSLDAIEQFF
DNA: TGCGCCAGCAGCTTGGACGCCATTGAGCAGTTCTTC

D: NA
V: TRBV7-3
size: NA
J: TRBJ2-2
CDR3: CASSLSYTGELFF
DNA: TGTGCCAGCAGCCTTAGTTACACCGGGGAGCTGTTTTTT

D: TRBD2
V: TRBV9
size: many
J: TRBJ2-5
CDR3: CASSPLAGAQETQYF
DNA: TGTGCCAGCAGCCCATTAGCGGGAGCGCAAGAGACCCAGTACTTC

D: TRBD1
V: TRBV4-1
size: NA
J: TRBJ2-1
CDR3: CASSQRMDREQFF
DNA: TGCGCCAGCAGCCAAAGAATGGACAGGGAGCAGTTCTTC

D: NA
V: TRBV3-1
size: many
J: TRBJ2-3
CDR3: CASSQVGGRVDTQYF
DNA: TGTGCCAGCAGCCAAGTCGGGGGTCGGGTGGATACGCAGTATTTT

D: NA
V: TRBV19
size: few
J: TRBJ2-1
CDR3: CASSIVGTPTSYNEQFF
DNA: TGTGCCAGTAGTATCGTTGGCACACCGACTTCCTACAATGAGCAGTTCTTC

D: TRBD1
V: TRBV7-3
size: many
J: TRBJ2-5
CDR3: CASSPGTEETQYF
DNA: TGTGCCAGCAGCCCGGGGACAGAAGAGACCCAGTACTTC

D: NA
V: TRBV15
size: few
J: TRBJ2-7
CDR3: CATSRAPRRPYEQYF
DNA: TGTGCCACCAGCAGAGCCCCCAGGCGTCCCTACGAGCAGTACTTC

D: NA
V: TRBV2
size: NA
J: TRBJ1-6
CDR3: CASSVKSPLHF
DNA: TGTGCCAGCAGTGTTAAGTCACCCCTCCACTTT

D: TRBD1
V: TRBV12-3/TRBV12-4
size: many
J: TRBJ2-6
CDR3: CASSKLTGPPGANVLTF
DNA: TGTGCCAGCAGTAAACTGACAGGGCCCCCAGGGGCCAACGTCCTGACTTTC

D: NA
V: TRBV30
size: NA
J: TRBJ2-7
CDR3: CAWSVGNSYEQYF
DNA: TGTGCCTGGAGTGTTGGGAATTCCTACGAGCAGTACTTC

D: TRBD2
V: TRBV5-1
size: many
J: TRBJ2-1
CDR3: CASSWTSGVTGDEQFF
DNA: TGCGCCAGCAGCTGGACTAGCGGAGTTACGGGGGATGAGCAGTTCTTC

D: NA
V: TRBV7-6
size: many
J: TRBJ2-3
CDR3: CASSLDPITDTQYF
DNA: TGTGCCAGCAGCTTGGACCCGATCACAGATACGCAGTATTTT

D: NA
V: TRBV18
size: many
J: TRBJ2-5
CDR3: CASSPLRGDQETQYF
DNA: TGTGCCAGCTCACCTCTCAGGGGCGATCAAGAGACCCAGTACTTC

D: NA
V: TRBV20-1
size: once
J: TRBJ1-5
CDR3: CSASQGRTVGPQHF
DNA: TGCAGTGCTAGTCAAGGGAGGACCGTAGGGCCCCAGCATTTT

D: NA
V: TRBV7-9
size: many
J: TRBJ2-7
CDR3: CASSPDGFYEQYF
DNA: TGTGCCAGCAGCCCGGACGGTTTCTACGAGCAGTACTTC